The 4 T cell receptor beta chains given below trace back to one sample, sequenced in a study of T cell responses to AZD1222 COVID-19 vaccine. Profiled with immunoSEQ multiplex PCR; TCRdb holds only in-frame clones, not every one. Of approximately 42,000 clones listed, more than 70% were seen once; the top ten hold 20% to 30%. Sequences were derived from peripheral blood, sampled 28 days after the second AZD1222 dose. All receptors derive from an adult who received the AZD1222 COVID-19 vaccine.

The chain recombines TRBV19 with TRBJ2-2; D ambiguous. CDR3 length: 13 residues. Germline lookup yields CDR1 LNHDA and CDR2 SQIVND (reference sequence). Trimming pared 8 bases from V and 3 bases from J, leaving 10 bases between. The CDR3 region has the DNA TGTGCCAGTTGTTCGCAGCACACCGGGGAGCTGTTTTTT. This gives the protein CASCSQHTGELFF.

A single count supports this clone. The gene calls are TRBV7-9 and TRBJ2-5, with D possibly called TRBD1 or TRBD2 (6 bases each). V dropped 0 bases and J dropped 4 bases, with 18 bases sitting between them. There are 17 residues in the CDR3. Looked up from germline, CDR1 is SEHNR and CDR2 is FQNEAQ (reference sequence). The CDR3 reads CASSLASGPGAPETQYF. CDR3 in DNA: TGTGCCAGCAGCTTAGCGTCCGGTCCGGGGGCCCCAGAGACCCAGTACTTC.

This chain connects TRBV1 to TRBJ2-5; the D call in the table, TRBD2, was not verified against the DNA. TRBV1 is described as a pseudogene. CDR3 length equals 17 residues. CDR3 protein: CTSSQDLQAGGVVTQYF. The CDR3 DNA follows: TGCACCAGCAGCCAAGATCTGCAAGCGGGGGGGGTAGTGACCCAGTACTTC.

This chain joins TRBV7-2 and TRBJ1-5, with TRBD1 matching over 8 bases. CDR3 length: 15 residues. The germline V gene has CDR1 SGHTA and CDR2 FQGNSA. V lost 5 bases, J lost 4 bases, and 7 bases stayed unmatched. The chain's CDR3 is CASSPWTGINQPQHF. The CDR3 nucleotides are TGTGCCAGCAGCCCCTGGACAGGGATAAATCAGCCCCAGCATTTT. Variable domain in full (rest from reference TRBV7-2 and TRBJ1-5): GAGVSQSPSNKVTEKGKDVELRCDPISGHTALYWYRQSLGQGLEFLIYFQGNSAPDKSGLPSDRFSAERTGGSVSTLTIQRTQQEDSAVYLCASSPWTGINQPQHFGDGTRLSIL.